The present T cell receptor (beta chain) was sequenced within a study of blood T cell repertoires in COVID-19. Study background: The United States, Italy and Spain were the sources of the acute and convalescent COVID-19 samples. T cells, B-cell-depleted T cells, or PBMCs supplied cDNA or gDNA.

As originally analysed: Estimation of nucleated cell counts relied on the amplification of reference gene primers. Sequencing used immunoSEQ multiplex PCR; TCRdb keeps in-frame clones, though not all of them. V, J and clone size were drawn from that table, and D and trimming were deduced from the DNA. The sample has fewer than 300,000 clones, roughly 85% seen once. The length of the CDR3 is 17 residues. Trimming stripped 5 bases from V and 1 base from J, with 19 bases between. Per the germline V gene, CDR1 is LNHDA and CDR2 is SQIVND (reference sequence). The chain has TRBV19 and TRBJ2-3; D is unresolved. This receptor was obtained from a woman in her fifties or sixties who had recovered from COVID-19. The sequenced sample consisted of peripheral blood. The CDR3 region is CASSFGLAGTGTDTQYF. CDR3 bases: TGTGCCAGTAGTTTCGGTTTGGCAGGAACGGGCACAGATACGCAGTATTTT. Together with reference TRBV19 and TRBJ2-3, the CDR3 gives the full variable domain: DGGITQSPKYLFRKEGQNVTLSCEQNLNHDAMYWYRQDPGQGLRLIYYSQIVNDFQKGDIAEGYSVSREKKESFPLTVTSAQKNPTAFYLCASSFGLAGTGTDTQYFGPGTRLTVL.